Below, one T cell receptor beta chain is given with its context. Its antigen remains unidentified. PCR was performed using 60 Vbeta and 13 Jbeta primers. Data came from immunoSEQ multiplex PCR; TCRdb stores just in-frame clones and leaves some out. The table lists hundreds of thousands of clones, 70% of them singletons. Losses at the gene ends were 0 bases for V and 5 bases for J; bases not matched to a gene: 3. The germline V gene encodes CDR1 SGHTA and CDR2 FQGNSA. This CDR3 spans 15 amino acids. The data originate from a study of cytomegalovirus exposure and HLA in healthy donors. Study at large: Researchers found that around 80% of 300 to 450 genotyped donors fell within the Caucasian-associated ancestry cluster.

Study-wide points: V segments that were indistinguishable, TRBV6-2 and TRBV6-3 among them, were omitted from analysis. Among the CMV-associated chains, a few were confirmed in vitro as specific for CMV antigens.

This chain links TRBV7-2 with TRBJ1-4, with 7 bases matching TRBD1. The clonotype originates from a man aged 40-49 years in good health and CMV-seropositive. Sample: PBMCs. The CDR3 sequence: CASSLAGQLNEKLFF. The CDR3 DNA sequence: TGTGCCAGCAGCTTAGCGGGACAGCTGAATGAAAAACTGTTTTTT.